This TCR beta chain was captured in a study of vaccination and CD4 T cells after COVID-19. Whole-study context: Convalescent individuals numbered four females and six males, two being Hispanic. Spike peptides, overlapping and drawn from SARS-CoV-2, HCoV-NL63, HCoV-OC43 and HCoV-229E, were used to stimulate cells.

V was trimmed by 4 bases and J by 12 bases, leaving 9 bases between them. This CDR3 comprises 11 residues. The V gene's germline CDR1 is SGHTA and CDR2 FQGNSA. The table lists this clonotype with a few counts. The antigen is unknown. Treatment given: approximately 9-day PBMC culture with coronavirus spike peptide pools or control peptides (ViraFEST assay). Harvesting of the unexposed donor's CD4+ T cells predated the COVID-19 pandemic (2011-2018). Expansion of antigen-specific T cells with peptide pools by ViraFEST preceded sequencing of TCRs. Cultured CD4+ T cells had their DNA profiled by the Oncomine TCR Beta short-read assay. MiXCR was run by TCRdb on the PCR reads, yielding one entry per CDR3 protein. The sample has 7,000 to 7,500 distinct CDR3 sequences; about 33% are singletons.

This receptor was obtained from a human donor in good health. This chain connects TRBV7-2 to TRBJ1-4; D not resolved. The sample was CD4+ T cells from blood, cultured in vitro. Here the CDR3 DNA reads TGTGCCAGCAGCTCCGATGTAGAACTGTTTTTT. Translating gives CASSSDVELFF.